Sequencing of this TCR beta chain was carried out in a study of vaccination effects on CD4 cells after COVID-19. Study-wide background: Viral peptide pool expansion of antigen-specific CD4+ T cells preceded sequencing in the ViraFEST assay. Samples gathered post-vaccine arrived a median of 72 days past the second dose. Study-level results: Most post-vaccine spike-reactive clones in convalescents were new, not infection-derived.

Cultured cells yielded isolated CD4+ T cells after nine to ten days. Documented for the person is a PCR-confirmed SARS-CoV-2 infection occurring between March and December 2020. Every participant took two doses of the BNT162b2 or mRNA-1273 vaccine. Researchers swapped half the medium for IL-2 medium on both days 3 and 7. Generated by immunoSEQ multiplex PCR, the TCRdb table keeps only in-frame clones and is missing some. The profile shows approximately 30,000 clones, around 79% of them singletons. The CDR3 runs 11 residues. In germline, CDR1 is ENHRY, CDR2 SYGVKD. V was pared by 5 bases and J by 9 bases, with 2 bases of the junction left unmatched. Regarding this clone: What it recognizes is unknown.

J is TRBJ2-5 and V is TRBV10-3; TRBD2 matches at 8 bases. The TCR sequence derives from a human donor who had a prior SARS-CoV-2 infection. This specimen was CD4+ T cells from PBMCs cultured without peptide, taken after COVID-19 vaccination. CDR3 nucleotide sequence: TGTGCCATCAGTCCGGGGGGGGCCCAGTACTTC. Its translation: CAISPGGAQYF.